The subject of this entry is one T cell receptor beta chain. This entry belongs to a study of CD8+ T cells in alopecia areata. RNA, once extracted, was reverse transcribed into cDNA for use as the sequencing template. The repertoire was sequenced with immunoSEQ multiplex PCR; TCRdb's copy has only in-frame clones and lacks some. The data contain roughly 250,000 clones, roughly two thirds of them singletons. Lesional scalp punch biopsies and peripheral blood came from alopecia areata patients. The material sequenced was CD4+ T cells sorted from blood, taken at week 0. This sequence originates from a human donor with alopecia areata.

DNA for the CDR3: TGTGCCAGCAGTCGGGACAGGTCCTATGGCTACACCTTC. Translation gives CASSRDRSYGYTF. The chain carries TRBV2 and TRBJ1-2; 8 bases line up with TRBD1. The V and J ends lost 5 bases and 4 bases, in that order; junction bases with no gene match: 3. Germline lookup yields CDR1 SNHLY and CDR2 FYNNEI. This CDR3 comprises 13 residues.